The clone carrying this TCR beta chain has ten or more counts. The data belong to a study of Graves' ophthalmopathy and Graves' hyperthyroidism. Aged 18 to 65, the patients with hyperthyroidism had under 2 months' duration and were newly diagnosed. As the template, RNA transcripts were used to amplify TCR beta CDR3 regions. In the first round, RT-PCR was carried out with HTBI primers, and a multiplex PCR formed the second round. MiXCR was run by TCRdb on the multiplex PCR reads, yielding one entry per CDR3 protein. The repertoire holds hundreds of thousands of distinct CDR3 sequences, with around 21% as singletons. CDR3 length: 17 amino acids. The germline V gene encodes CDR1 SGHAT and CDR2 FQNNGV. V shed 5 bases, J shed 1 base, and the junction held 8 bases outside the gene matches.

Source material: peripheral blood. The TCR sequence derives from a woman between 18 and 29 years old with stable Graves' hyperthyroidism. V usage is TRBV11-2 and J usage is TRBJ2-7; 13 nucleotides align to TRBD2. The CDR3 protein is CASSPGLAGVWSYEQYF. Here the CDR3 DNA reads TGTGCCAGCAGCCCAGGACTAGCGGGAGTCTGGTCCTACGAGCAGTACTTC.